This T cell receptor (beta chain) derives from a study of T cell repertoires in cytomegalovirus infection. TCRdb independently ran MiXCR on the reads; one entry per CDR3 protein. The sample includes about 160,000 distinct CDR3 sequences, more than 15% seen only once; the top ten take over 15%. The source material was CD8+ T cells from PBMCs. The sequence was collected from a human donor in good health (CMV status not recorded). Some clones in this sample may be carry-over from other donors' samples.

The CDR3 DNA is TGTGCCAGCAGCGGGGCGACTGAAGCTTTCTTT. Translating gives CASSGATEAFF. This chain uses TRBV7-9 with TRBJ1-1, with D perhaps matching TRBD1 (5 bases). The CDR3 runs to 11 residues. The ends were cut back, 5 bases at V and 5 bases at J, with 6 bases in the middle. Germline CDR1 is SEHNR and CDR2 is FQNEAQ (reference sequence).